The present TCR beta chain was sequenced within a study of cytomegalovirus exposure and HLA in healthy donors. On this clone itself: Its antigen is unknown.

Germline V lookup: CDR1 SGHAT, CDR2 FQNNGV. This CDR3 is built from 13 residues. V lost 0 bases and J 2 bases, leaving 5 bases between the germline ends. Primers included in the PCR were 60 Vbeta and 13 Jbeta primers. In the original processing: Per a later analysis, the number of unique TCR beta chains was about 78 million, of which 9 million to 14 million were shared. Generated by immunoSEQ multiplex PCR, the TCRdb table keeps only in-frame clones and is missing some. That table furnishes V, J and clone size, whereas the DNA furnished D and trimming. The sample records fewer than 150,000 clones, 60% to 85% being singletons. Study observations and caveats: It was likely that a cluster of highly shared sequence variants was a sequencing artifact.

V gene TRBV11-2 combines with J gene TRBJ2-7; D is uncertain. The sample taken for sequencing was PBMCs. The sequence derives from a woman aged 40 to 50 in good health and CMV-seropositive. CDR3 DNA sequence: TGTGCCAGCAGCTTAGATTCCACCTACGAGCAGTACTTC. Translation: CASSLDSTYEQYF.